This T cell receptor beta chain was obtained from a study of molecular identifiers for immune sequencing clone quantification. TCRdb passed the PCR reads through MiXCR, listing each CDR3 protein once. The sample comprises 40,000 to 50,000 distinct CDR3 sequences, 15% to 20% of which are singletons, and 0.9% to 1.2% rests with the top ten. This clonotype was observed at least ten times. Trimming left V 3 bases short and J 8 bases short, with 14 bases between. From germline, CDR1 is LGHNA and CDR2 YSLEER. This CDR3 has 14 amino acids. Specimen: naive CD8+ T cells from blood, with Jurkat cell RNA spiked in. Subset specified: FACS-sorted CD8+CD4-CCR7+CD45RA+ naive T cells. The chain employs TRBV4-3 and TRBJ2-1; TRBD1 might be the D (5 bases). This clonotype originated in a human donor in good health. Some libraries in this study had Jurkat cell RNA spiked in. CDR3 loop: CASSQGQGFYEQFF. The CDR3 region has the DNA TGCGCCAGCAGCCAGGGGCAGGGTTTTTATGAGCAGTTCTTC.